The entry below describes one T cell receptor (beta chain). Its antigen is undetermined. Time point given: week 23, last vaccination. Every single dose of the vaccine, 300 ug of mutant IDH1 20-mer peptide, came with topical imiquimod. The study enrolled donors with new WHO grade 3 or 4 IDH1-mutant, ATRX-lost astrocytomas. Profiled with immunoSEQ multiplex PCR; TCRdb holds only in-frame clones, not every one. Of fewer than 45,000 clones in the sample, less than 95% were seen once. CDR3 length: 17 amino acids. V shed 1 base, J shed 10 bases, and the junction held 16 bases outside the gene matches. Germline CDR1 reads SGHNT; CDR2 reads YYREEE (reference sequence). The sample is drawn from a study of a mutant IDH1 vaccine in newly diagnosed glioma. Study at large: In weeks 1, 3, 5, 7, 11, 15, 19 and 23, patients were immunized, eight times in all. It was radiotherapy, temozolomide, or both that patients received previously, with most receiving both.

Study observations and caveats: Pseudoprogression looked unconnected to shifts in top peripheral T cell clonotypes.

The TCR comes from a man aged 45-60 years with glioma. The source material was PBMCs, sampled from a glioma patient whose treatment included an IDH1 peptide vaccine. The chain recombines TRBV5-4 with TRBJ2-1, with 8 bases matching TRBD2. The CDR3 DNA is TGTGCCAGCAGCTTGATGTCGGGGGGCGGGAGGTCAGGGGAGCAGTTCTTC. It encodes CASSLMSGGGRSGEQFF.